Below, 21 T cell receptor beta chains from the same sample are listed, as sequenced in a study of beta chain features in type 1 diabetes. Study-level findings and limits: In every one of the four CD4+ subsets, TCRB CDR3s were moderately but significantly shorter in Type 1 diabetes patients.

For these receptors, no antigen is known. Sequencing targeted expressed TCRB transcripts, as all isolated RNA had been reverse transcribed. Data came from immunoSEQ multiplex PCR; TCRdb stores just in-frame clones and leaves some out. The data contain about 340,000 clones, around an eighth of them singletons. Sequencing was carried out using naive CD4+ T cells from blood. The receptors originated from a woman aged 18 to 35 with type 1 diabetes.

This clone has a handful of counts. This chain connects TRBV19 to TRBJ2-1; D might be TRBD2 (6 bases). The germline V gene has CDR1 LNHDA and CDR2 SQIVND (reference sequence). Trimming took off 5 bases at V and 0 bases at J, with 14 bases between the two ends. The CDR3 loop spans 16 amino acids. The CDR3 DNA reads TGTGCCAGTAGTCCGCGAGGAGGGAGCTCCTACAATGAGCAGTTCTTC. It encodes CASSPRGGSSYNEQFF.

This chain joins TRBV28 and TRBJ1-1; weak D call: TRBD1 (5 bases). Trimming took 2 bases from V and 0 from J, leaving 10 bases between them. Germline values: CDR1 MDHEN, CDR2 SYDVKM. This CDR3 is built from 15 residues. The CDR3 region is CASSLLGHLNTEAFF. CDR3 DNA sequence: TGTGCCAGCAGTTTACTAGGACACTTGAACACTGAAGCTTTCTTT.

CDR3 coding DNA: TGTGCCAGCTCACCACTTCCGACTGGGAACACTGAAGCTTTCTTT. As protein: CASSPLPTGNTEAFF. The chain is built from TRBV18 and TRBJ1-1, with no clear D. This CDR3 spans 15 amino acids. V was trimmed by 1 base and J by 1 base, leaving 10 bases between them. CDR1 KGHSH and CDR2 LQKENI come from the germline V gene.

The V call is TRBV30, the J call TRBJ2-3; 9 bases agree with TRBD2. J was trimmed by 0 bases and V by 4 bases; bases with no gene match: 11. Germline-derived CDR1 and CDR2 are GTSNPN and SVGIG (reference sequence). The CDR3 runs to 17 residues. The CDR3 sequence: CAWTLLAGTFSTDTQYF. The CDR3 DNA reads as TGTGCCTGGACATTGCTAGCGGGGACCTTTAGCACAGATACGCAGTATTTT.

The chain couples TRBV7-9 to TRBJ2-3; D may be TRBD2 (5 bases). Germline CDR1 and CDR2: SEHNR and FQNEAQ (reference sequence). Trimming cost V 1 base and J 0 bases, with 8 bases left between them. CDR3 length: 15 amino acids. CDR3 sequence reads: CASSLVGGSTDTQYF. CDR3 coding DNA: TGTGCCAGCAGCTTAGTAGGCGGGAGCACAGATACGCAGTATTTT.

V is TRBV9 and J is TRBJ1-1; no firm D call. Trimming cost V 4 bases and J 0 bases, with 10 bases left between them. Germline CDR1 and CDR2: SGDLS and YYNGEE. This CDR3 is 14 amino acids long. The CDR3 DNA follows: TGTGCCAGCAGCTCCCCCCAGTTGAACACTGAAGCTTTCTTT. Protein: CASSSPQLNTEAFF.

The CDR3 nucleotides read TGTGCCAGCAGCAGCGGACGTACGGGGGGCGAGCAGTACGTC. It is translated as CASSSGRTGGEQYV. This sequence joins TRBV11-2 and TRBJ2-7, with 7 positions matching TRBD2. The germline V gene has CDR1 SGHAT and CDR2 FQNNGV. The CDR3 is made up of 14 amino acids. The V and J ends lost 5 bases and 6 bases, in that order; junction bases with no gene match: 10.

The V call is TRBV5-1, the J call TRBJ2-2, with D perhaps TRBD1 (5 bases). Trimming removed 6 bases from V and 5 bases from J, with 20 bases in between. CDR3 length: 16 amino acids. In germline, CDR1 is SGHRS, CDR2 YFSETQ. CDR3 residues: CASTLLQVFGTGELFF. The CDR3 DNA follows: TGCGCCAGCACGCTGCTACAGGTTTTTGGGACCGGGGAGCTGTTTTTT.

The V gene is TRBV25-1, the J gene TRBJ2-5; 10 nucleotides line up with TRBD2. Trimming cost V 3 bases and J 2 bases; bases outside gene matches: 3. The CDR3 runs 15 residues. From germline, CDR1 is MGHDK and CDR2 SYGVNS. The CDR3, as DNA: TGTGCCAGCAGTGACCCGGGACTAGCGCAAGAGACCCAGTACTTC. This translates into CASSDPGLAQETQYF.

This clone was detected a few times. The V call is TRBV18, the J call TRBJ2-1; unclear D gene. CDR3 size: 13 residues. The germline gives CDR1 KGHSH, CDR2 LQKENI. The V and J ends lost 6 bases and 4 bases respectively, with 10 bases between them. The CDR3 protein is CASSLSYYNEQFF. Here the CDR3 DNA reads TGTGCCAGCTCCCTATCCTATTACAATGAGCAGTTCTTC.

V is TRBV19 and J is TRBJ2-7, with D possibly matching TRBD2 (5 bases). Deletions cut 8 bases from V and 2 bases from J, with 10 bases between. Germline lookup yields CDR1 LNHDA and CDR2 SQIVND (reference sequence). The CDR3 contains 12 residues. The CDR3 DNA is TGTGCCAGTCGAGGGATTCCCTACGAGCAGTACTTC. Translation gives CASRGIPYEQYF.

This clone was seen only a few times. The chain couples TRBV30 to TRBJ2-7, with D possibly matching TRBD2 (7 bases). The CDR3 is 12 residues long. Per germline, CDR1 GTSNPN and CDR2 SVGIG (reference sequence). As DNA, the CDR3 is TGTGCTGGGGGGGGGCACCTATACGAGCAGTACTTC. Translating gives CAGGGHLYEQYF.

This clone was observed a handful of times. CDR3 amino acids: CASSPGDYNEQFF. The CDR3 nucleotides are TGTGCCAGCAGCCCCGGGGATTACAATGAGCAGTTCTTC. J is TRBJ2-1 and V is TRBV6-5; D may be TRBD2 (5 bases). This CDR3 has 13 residues. Trimming shortened V by 6 bases and J by 4 bases, and 10 bases separated the two germline ends. Germline CDR1 MNHEY, CDR2 SVGAGI.

The chain is built from TRBV7-8 and TRBJ2-1; 7 bases line up with TRBD1. The CDR3 covers 16 residues. V lost 5 bases, J lost 9 bases, and 16 bases stayed unmatched. Germline CDR1 and CDR2: SGHVS and FQNEAQ. CDR3 loop: CASSQLYRGLDGEQFF. The CDR3 bases are TGTGCCAGCAGCCAACTCTATAGGGGGCTAGATGGTGAGCAGTTCTTC.

This clone was observed a few times. This chain connects TRBV15 to TRBJ2-3, with TRBD2 identical over 13 bases. Germline V CDR1 and CDR2: LNHNV, YYDKDF (reference sequence). V was clipped by 0 bases and J by 4 bases; unmatched bases: 7. The CDR3 loop spans 18 amino acids. The CDR3 DNA sequence: TGTGCCACCAGCAGAGATCTCCGACTAGCGGGAGGAGCAGATACGCAGTATTTT. It yields the protein CATSRDLRLAGGADTQYF.

The rearrangement links TRBV18 to TRBJ2-3, with 10 bases that match TRBD2. The germline V gene has CDR1 KGHSH and CDR2 LQKENI. The CDR3 loop spans 15 amino acids. V was clipped by 6 bases and J by 5 bases; unmatched bases: 8. The CDR3 protein is CASSPIAGGGDTQYF. CDR3 bases: TGTGCCAGCTCTCCCATAGCGGGAGGAGGAGATACGCAGTATTTT.

The chain joins TRBV10-3 to TRBJ2-1, with 8 nucleotides matching TRBD2. This CDR3 has 14 residues. After removal of 5 bases from V and 4 bases from J, the junction contained 4 bases not matched to a gene. Germline V gene data show CDR1 as ENHRY and CDR2 as SYGVKD. CDR3 DNA sequence: TGTGCCATCAGTCCGGCGGGAGGATACAATGAGCAGTTCTTC. This translates into CAISPAGGYNEQFF.

This clone turned up a few times. The V gene is TRBV6-6, the J gene TRBJ1-1, with D unclear. Germline CDR1 is MNHNY and CDR2 is SVGAGI (reference sequence). There are 14 residues in the CDR3. V was clipped by 4 bases and J by 2 bases, with 11 bases between them. The CDR3 DNA follows: TGTGCCAGCAGTTCGCCGGGAGTTAACACTGAAGCTTTCTTT. Translating gives CASSSPGVNTEAFF.

The table lists this clone with a few counts. The chain joins TRBV5-1 to TRBJ2-3; 8 bases map to TRBD2. The CDR3 contains 14 residues. The J segment lost 9 bases and the V segment lost 1 base, leaving 7 bases of the junction unmatched. Germline values: CDR1 SGHRS, CDR2 YFSETQ. The CDR3 protein is CASSLTSGGGTQYF. CDR3 nucleotides: TGCGCCAGCAGCTTGACTAGCGGAGGGGGGACGCAGTATTTT.

This sequence joins TRBV4-1 and TRBJ1-2; D is uncertain. In germline, CDR1 is MGHRA, CDR2 YSYEKL. The germline V and J ends were trimmed by 4 bases and 3 bases, with 21 bases remaining between them. This CDR3 region has 17 residues. The CDR3 DNA sequence: TGCGCCAGCAGCCCTTTACCACCGGGGTTCAGGCACTATGGCTACACCTTC. Amino acid sequence: CASSPLPPGFRHYGYTF.

This clone showed up just a few times. This chain links TRBV5-1 with TRBJ2-1; 7 bases are a match to TRBD2. V shed 0 bases, J shed 9 bases, and the junction held 6 bases outside the gene matches. Germline V gives CDR1 SGHRS, CDR2 YFSETQ. This CDR3 contains 14 residues. The CDR3 DNA sequence: TGCGCCAGCAGCTTGGGGGACGCGGGGGTTGAGCAGTTCTTC. It is translated as CASSLGDAGVEQFF.